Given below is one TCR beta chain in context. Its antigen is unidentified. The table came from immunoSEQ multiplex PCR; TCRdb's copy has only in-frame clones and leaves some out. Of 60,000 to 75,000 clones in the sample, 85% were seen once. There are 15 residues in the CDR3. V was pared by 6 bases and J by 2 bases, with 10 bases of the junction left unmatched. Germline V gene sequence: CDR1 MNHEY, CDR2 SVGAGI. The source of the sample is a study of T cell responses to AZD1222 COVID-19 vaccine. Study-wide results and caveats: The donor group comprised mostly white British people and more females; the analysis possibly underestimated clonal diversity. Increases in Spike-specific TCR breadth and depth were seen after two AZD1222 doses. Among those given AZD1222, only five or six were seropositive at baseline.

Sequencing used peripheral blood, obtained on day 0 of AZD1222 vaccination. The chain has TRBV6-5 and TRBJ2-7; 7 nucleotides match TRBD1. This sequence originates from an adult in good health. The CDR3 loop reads CASSPYPQGPYEQYF. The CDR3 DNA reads TGTGCCAGCAGCCCCTATCCACAGGGGCCCTACGAGCAGTACTTC.